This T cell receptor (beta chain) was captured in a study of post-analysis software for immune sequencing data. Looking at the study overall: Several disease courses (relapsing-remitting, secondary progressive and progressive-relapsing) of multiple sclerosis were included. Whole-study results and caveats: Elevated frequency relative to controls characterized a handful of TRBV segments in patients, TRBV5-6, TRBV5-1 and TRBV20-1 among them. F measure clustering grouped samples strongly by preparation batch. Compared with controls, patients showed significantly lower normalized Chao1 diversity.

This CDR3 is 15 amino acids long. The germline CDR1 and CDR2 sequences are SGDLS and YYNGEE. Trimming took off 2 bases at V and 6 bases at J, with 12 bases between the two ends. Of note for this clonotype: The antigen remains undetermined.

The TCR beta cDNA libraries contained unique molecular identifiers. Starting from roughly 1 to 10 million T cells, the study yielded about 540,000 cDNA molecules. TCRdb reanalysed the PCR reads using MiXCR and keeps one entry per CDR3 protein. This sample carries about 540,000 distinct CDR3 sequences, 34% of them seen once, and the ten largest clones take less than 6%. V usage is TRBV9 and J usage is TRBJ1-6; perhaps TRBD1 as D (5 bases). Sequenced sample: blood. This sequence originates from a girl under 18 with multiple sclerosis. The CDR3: CASSVGGKANSPLHF. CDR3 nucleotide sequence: TGTGCCAGCAGCGTGGGGGGAAAGGCTAATTCACCCCTCCACTTT.